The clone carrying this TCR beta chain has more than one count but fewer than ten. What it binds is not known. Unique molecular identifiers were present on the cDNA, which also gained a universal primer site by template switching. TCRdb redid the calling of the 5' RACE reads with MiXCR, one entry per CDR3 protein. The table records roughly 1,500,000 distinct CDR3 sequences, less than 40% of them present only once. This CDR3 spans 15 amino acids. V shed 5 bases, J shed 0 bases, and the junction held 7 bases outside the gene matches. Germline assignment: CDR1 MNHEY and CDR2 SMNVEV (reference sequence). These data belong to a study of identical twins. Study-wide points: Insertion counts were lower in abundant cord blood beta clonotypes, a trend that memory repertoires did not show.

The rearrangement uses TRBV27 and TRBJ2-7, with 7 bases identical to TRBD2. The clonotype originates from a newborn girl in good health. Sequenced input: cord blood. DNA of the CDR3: TGTGCCAGCAGTATAACTCCGGGGGGCTCCTACGAGCAGTACTTC. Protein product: CASSITPGGSYEQYF.